The T cell receptor (beta chain) described here comes from a study of OX40 agonist ivuxolimab in advanced cancers. By sample share, this clone is large. Assay used: immunoSEQ multiplex PCR; TCRdb lists only in-frame clones, some missing. The table records 25,000 to 30,000 clones, almost 85% of them present only once. Trimming pared 2 bases from V and 4 bases from J, leaving 15 bases between. The germline V gene encodes CDR1 SGDLS and CDR2 YYNGEE. This CDR3 is built from 15 residues. This material consisted of CD4+ or CD8+ T cells sorted from blood, taken in a trial of the OX40 agonist ivuxolimab. This receptor was identified in an adult with an advanced solid tumor such as melanoma, head and neck, liver or kidney cancer. The rearrangement links TRBV9 to TRBJ1-1, with D possibly TRBD1 on 5 matching bases. The CDR3 region is CASSVEGQGATEAFF. DNA for the CDR3: TGTGCCAGCAGCGTCGAGGGTCAAGGGGCCACTGAAGCTTTCTTT.